The 15 T cell receptor beta chains given below trace back to one sample, sequenced in a study of response to subunit inactivated influenza vaccine. One entry per CDR3 protein results from TCRdb running MiXCR on the RT-PCR reads. Of about 800,000 distinct CDR3 sequences listed, over 20% are singletons. The specimen was PBMCs from blood, collected around 5 days after vaccination. These receptors all come from a man aged 50-59 years who received an inactivated influenza vaccine.

This clonotype was found a few times. The rearrangement uses TRBV6-5 and TRBJ2-7, with TRBD2 identical over 11 bases. Germline lookup yields CDR1 MNHEY and CDR2 SVGAGI. V dropped 3 bases and J dropped 1; count of bases not matched to a gene: 5. The CDR3 spans 16 residues. CDR3 bases: TGTGCCAGCAGTTATCGTAGCGGGAGGGCTTCCTACGAGCAGTACTTC. Its protein is CASSYRSGRASYEQYF.

This clonotype was seen ten or more times. The CDR3 DNA follows: TGTGCCAGCAGTTCTCCCACCGAGTGGGCGGGCACCGGGGAGCTGTTTTTT. As protein: CASSSPTEWAGTGELFF. The rearrangement uses TRBV28 and TRBJ2-2; TRBD2 is a possible D gene (5 bases). This CDR3 region has 17 residues. The V end was cut by 4 bases, the J end by 4 bases, with 19 bases between. Germline V CDR1 and CDR2: MDHEN, SYDVKM.

The V gene is TRBV12-3 or TRBV12-4, the J gene TRBJ2-1; 10 positions match TRBD1. The CDR3 has 16 residues. Trimming removed 6 bases from V and 4 bases from J; junction bases left unmatched: 9. CDR3 DNA sequence: TGTGCCAGCAGCCGTAAGACAGGGGGCTATTACAATGAGCAGTTCTTC. This codes for CASSRKTGGYYNEQFF.

This clonotype came up a few times. V usage is TRBV12-3 or TRBV12-4 and J usage is TRBJ2-4, with TRBD1 matching 7 bases. V shed 6 bases and J 5 bases; nucleotides not matched to a gene: 16. This CDR3 comprises 17 residues. The CDR3: CASRPGRGRGNENIQYF. The CDR3 DNA sequence: TGTGCCAGCAGGCCGGGGCGTGGCAGGGGGAACGAAAACATTCAGTACTTC.

This clonotype turned up a few times. V is TRBV5-1 and J is TRBJ2-1; TRBD2 agrees at 7 bases. The J segment lost 5 bases and the V segment lost 0 bases, leaving 2 bases of the junction unmatched. CDR1 and CDR2 (germline): SGHRS, YFSETQ. This CDR3 region has 14 residues. CDR3 DNA sequence: TGCGCCAGCAGCTTGGCCACTAGCGACAATGAGCAGTTCTTC. Translating it yields CASSLATSDNEQFF.

The chain has TRBV9 and TRBJ1-1; no clear D. This CDR3 comprises 12 residues. Trimming pared 0 bases from V and 5 bases from J, leaving 5 bases between. The germline V gene has CDR1 SGDLS and CDR2 YYNGEE. The CDR3 DNA reads TGTGCCAGCAGCGTAGAGGGAACTGAAGCTTTCTTT. Translation gives CASSVEGTEAFF.

The chain recombines TRBV6-2 or TRBV6-3 with TRBJ2-1; TRBD1 agrees at 7 bases. CDR1 is MNHEY and CDR2 is SVGEGT in the germline V gene. V lost 1 base and J lost 12; bases outside the gene matches: 3. The length of the CDR3 is 12 residues. The CDR3 region is CASSYLTGWQFF. For the CDR3, the DNA is TGTGCCAGCAGTTACTTGACAGGGTGGCAGTTCTTC.

The chain has TRBV7-6 and TRBJ2-2; D remains ambiguous. Deletions cut 0 bases from V and 8 bases from J, with 10 bases between. The CDR3 totals 14 residues. Germline CDR1 is SGHVS and CDR2 is FNYEAQ. CDR3 nucleotides: TGTGCCAGCAGCTTAGCCGCGGTCATTGGGGAGCTGTTTTTT. Protein: CASSLAAVIGELFF. The full variable domain, rest sourced from reference TRBV7-6 and TRBJ2-2, is GAGVSQSPRYKVTKRGQDVALRCDPISGHVSLYWYRQALGQGPEFLTYFNYEAQQDKSGLPNDRFSAERPEGSISTLTIQRTEQRDSAMYRCASSLAAVIGELFFGEGSRLTVL.

Worth noting for this clonotype: The germline gene is not matched at one end of the junction; a read error may be the cause. The chain couples TRBV4-3 to TRBJ2-1; tentative D call: TRBD2 (5 bases). Germline V gene lookup returns CDR1 LGHNA and CDR2 YSLEER. CDR3 size: 18 residues. The CDR3 loop is CASSEELLARPPYNEQFF. The CDR3 nucleotides read TGCGCCAGCAGCGAAGAATTGCTAGCTCGCCCCCCCTACAATGAGCAGTTCTTC.

Ten or more counts support this clonotype. J is TRBJ2-7 and V is TRBV5-1; 7 bases match TRBD2. Germline V lookup: CDR1 SGHRS, CDR2 YFSETQ. The CDR3 totals 14 residues. V dropped 2 bases and J dropped 2; count of bases not matched to a gene: 4. DNA for the CDR3: TGCGCCAGCAGCTTAGACGGGGGGACCTACGAGCAGTACTTC. This encodes CASSLDGGTYEQYF.

This clonotype was recorded a few times. The J gene is TRBJ2-3, the V gene TRBV7-9; either TRBD1 or TRBD2 may supply D (5 bases each). V was shortened by 5 bases and J by 6 bases, with 12 bases between the two germline ends. Germline V gene data show CDR1 as SEHNR and CDR2 as FQNEAQ (reference sequence). The CDR3 sequence is 13 residues long. The CDR3 is CASSGTALDTQYF. CDR3 nucleotides: TGTGCCAGCAGCGGGACCGCGTTGGATACGCAGTATTTT.

A few counts support this clonotype. The chain is built from TRBV9 and TRBJ2-1; tentatively, D is TRBD2 (6 bases). Per the germline V gene, CDR1 is SGDLS and CDR2 is YYNGEE. The V and J ends lost 3 bases and 2 bases respectively, with 12 bases between them. The CDR3 loop spans 15 amino acids. CDR3 protein: CASSGSGETYNEQFF. In DNA form, the CDR3 reads TGTGCCAGCAGCGGGTCGGGAGAAACCTACAATGAGCAGTTCTTC.

This clonotype was observed a few times. The chain employs TRBV7-9 and TRBJ2-4; the match to TRBD2 covers 7 bases. The CDR3 loop spans 13 amino acids. V shed 4 bases, J shed 8 bases, and the junction held 5 bases outside the gene matches. Germline V gene sequence: CDR1 SEHNR, CDR2 FQNEAQ (reference sequence). The CDR3 is CASSSVGGYIQYF. The CDR3 region has the DNA TGTGCCAGCAGCTCAGTGGGGGGGTACATTCAGTACTTC.

The chain links TRBV27 to TRBJ1-1; 7 nucleotides align to TRBD1. CDR1 and CDR2 (germline): MNHEY, SMNVEV (reference sequence). The CDR3 extends over 17 amino acids. Trimming at V came to 5 bases and at J to 3 bases, leaving 15 bases not matched to a gene. This chain's CDR3 is CASSPIPGGSYDTEAFF. For the CDR3, the DNA is TGTGCCAGCAGTCCAATCCCAGGGGGATCATATGACACTGAAGCTTTCTTT.

This clonotype was detected a few times. The chain combines TRBV12-3 or TRBV12-4 with TRBJ2-7; 9 bases match TRBD2. This CDR3 is built from 15 residues. The V gene end was trimmed by 5 bases and the J gene end by 4 bases; junction bases not matched to a gene: 9. The CDR3 nucleotides are TGTGCCAGCAGTCCTACGGGACTAGCAAGGTACGAGCAGTACTTC. This codes for CASSPTGLARYEQYF.